This T cell receptor beta chain was captured in a study of graft-versus-host responses after intestinal transplantation. Study-level background: The recipients all started with anti-thymocyte globulin induction and then took tacrolimus and steroids for 3 to 4 years.

Study-wide results and limits: Subjects displaying graft-donor T cell macrochimerism possessed elevated graft-versus-host to host-versus-graft clonal ratios inside allografts. Circulating GvH clone levels at their peak were associated with HvG declines (early post-transplant). The authors found GvH clones in recipient marrow, some appearing first in ileum or blood.

To note about this clone: Its cognate antigen is unknown.

This CDR3 spans 15 amino acids. The germline V and J ends were trimmed by 9 bases and 3 bases, with 18 bases remaining between them. The germline V gene encodes CDR1 MNHEY and CDR2 SMNVEV (reference sequence). The table came from immunoSEQ multiplex PCR; TCRdb's copy has only in-frame clones and leaves some out. This sample has 60,000 to 75,000 clones, with around 89% found just once. The source of this sequence is a human donor who received an intestinal transplant. The V call is TRBV27, the J call TRBJ2-4, with D tentatively TRBD1 (6 bases). The sequenced sample was unstimulated CD8+ T cells sorted from spleen or lymph node cells, obtained before intestinal transplant. Here the CDR3 reads CASSLQGYRKNIQYF. The DNA of the CDR3 is TGTGCCAGTTCCTTACAGGGATATCGCAAAAACATTCAGTACTTC.